There are many counts of the clone carrying this T cell receptor beta chain. These data originate in a study of HIV-infected patients and healthy controls. TCRdb re-derived calls from the 5' RACE reads in MiXCR, one entry per CDR3 protein. The sample comprises around 58,000 distinct CDR3 sequences, roughly 21% of which are singletons, and about 1.3% rests with the top ten. CDR1 is MGHDK, CDR2 SYGVNS, per germline. CDR3 size: 13 residues. V was shortened by 3 bases and J by 3 bases, with 9 bases between the two germline ends. The chain is built from TRBV25-1 and TRBJ2-7, with D possibly TRBD2 on 6 matching bases. The sample consisted of CD4+ T cells from blood. The clonotype comes from a human donor in good health. The CDR3 nucleotides are TGTGCCAGCAGTGATACTAGCAGCTACGAGCAGTACTTC. The encoded protein is CASSDTSSYEQYF.